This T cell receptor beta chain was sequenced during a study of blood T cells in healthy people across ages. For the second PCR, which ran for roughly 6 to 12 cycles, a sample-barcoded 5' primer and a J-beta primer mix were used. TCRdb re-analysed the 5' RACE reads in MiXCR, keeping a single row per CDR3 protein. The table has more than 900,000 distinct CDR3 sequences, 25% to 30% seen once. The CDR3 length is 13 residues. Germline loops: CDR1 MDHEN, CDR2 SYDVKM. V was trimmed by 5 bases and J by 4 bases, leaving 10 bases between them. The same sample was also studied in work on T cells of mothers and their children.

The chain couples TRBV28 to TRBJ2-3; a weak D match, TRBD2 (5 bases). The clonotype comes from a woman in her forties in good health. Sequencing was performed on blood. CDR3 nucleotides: TGTGCCAGCAGTCAATCGAGGGCAGATACGCAGTATTTT. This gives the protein CASSQSRADTQYF. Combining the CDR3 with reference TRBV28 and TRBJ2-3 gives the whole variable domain DVKVTQSSRYLVKRTGEKVFLECVQDMDHENMFWYRQDPGLGLRLIYFSYDVKMKEKGDIPEGYSVSREKKERFSLILESASTNQTSMYLCASSQSRADTQYFGPGTRLTVL.